Listed below are T cell receptor beta chains from one sample, sequenced in a study of beta chain features in type 1 diabetes. Clones were read by immunoSEQ multiplex PCR, and TCRdb kept only the in-frame ones, dropping some. The table records some 700,000 clones, 10% to 15% of them present only once. Sequencing used naive CD4+ T cells from blood. Receptor source: a man younger than 35 with type 1 diabetes. The CDR3 runs from the conserved cysteine through the conserved F or W. Each record gives: J gene, V gene, D gene, clone size, CDR3 DNA, CDR3 protein. The D gene is left open where the match is weak. Clone size, where shown, is once, few, many, or a class for clones that have expanded.

TRBJ1-1 | TRBV6-5 | TRBD1 | - | TGTGCCAGCAGTTACGGACAGGGTTTCACTGAAGCTTTCTTT | CASSYGQGFTEAFF
TRBJ2-7 | TRBV25-1 | TRBD1 | - | TGTGCCATTCAACCAGGGGGCAGCTACGAGCAGTACTTC | CAIQPGGSYEQYF
TRBJ2-3 | TRBV5-1 | - | - | TGCGCCAGCAGCCCCAGGGCTGGCACAGATACGCAGTATTTT | CASSPRAGTDTQYF
TRBJ2-2 | TRBV23-1 | - | few | TGCGCCAGCCTCCCTAGGGCCGCCACCGGGGAGCTGTTTTTT | CASLPRAATGELFF
TRBJ2-7 | TRBV11-2 | - | - | TGTGCCAGCAGCTTAACACAGGGTACCCCCTACGAGCAGTACTTC | CASSLTQGTPYEQYF
TRBJ1-1 | TRBV30 | - | few | TGTGCCTGGACGCAAAGGAACACTGAAGCTTTCTTT | CAWTQRNTEAFF
TRBJ2-1 | TRBV7-3 | - | few | TGTGCCAGCAGCTTAAAGCAGGGAGGCTACAATGAGCAGTTCTTC | CASSLKQGGYNEQFF
TRBJ2-5 | TRBV18 | - | - | TGTGCCAGCTCACCGGGGCAGAGAACCGGAGGGACCCAGTACTTC | CASSPGQRTGGTQYF
TRBJ1-4 | TRBV21-1 | - | few | TGTGCCAGCAGCAATCAGGGATACCCTTTTCCGGGCGAAAAACTGTTTTTT | CASSNQGYPFPGEKLFF
TRBJ2-5 | TRBV7-9 | TRBD1 | - | TGTGCCAGCAGCTTAGAGTCGGGACAGCAAGAGACCCAGTACTTC | CASSLESGQQETQYF